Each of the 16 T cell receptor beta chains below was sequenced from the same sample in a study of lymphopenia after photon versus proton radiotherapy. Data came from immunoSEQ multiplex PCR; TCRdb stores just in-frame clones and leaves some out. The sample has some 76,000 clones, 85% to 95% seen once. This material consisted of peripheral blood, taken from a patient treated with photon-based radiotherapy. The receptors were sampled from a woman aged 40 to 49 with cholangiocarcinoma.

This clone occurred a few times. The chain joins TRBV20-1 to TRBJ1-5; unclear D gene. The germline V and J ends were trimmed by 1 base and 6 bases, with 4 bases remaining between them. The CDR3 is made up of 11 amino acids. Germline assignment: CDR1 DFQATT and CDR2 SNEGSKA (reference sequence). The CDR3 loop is CSARVPQPQHF. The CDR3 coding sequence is TGCAGTGCTAGAGTACCTCAGCCCCAGCATTTT.

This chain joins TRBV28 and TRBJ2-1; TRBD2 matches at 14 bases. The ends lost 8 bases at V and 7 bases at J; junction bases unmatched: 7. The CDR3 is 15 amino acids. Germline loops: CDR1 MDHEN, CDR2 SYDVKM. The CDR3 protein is CASHGTSGSVNEQFF. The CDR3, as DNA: TGTGCCAGCCATGGGACTAGCGGGAGTGTAAATGAGCAGTTCTTC.

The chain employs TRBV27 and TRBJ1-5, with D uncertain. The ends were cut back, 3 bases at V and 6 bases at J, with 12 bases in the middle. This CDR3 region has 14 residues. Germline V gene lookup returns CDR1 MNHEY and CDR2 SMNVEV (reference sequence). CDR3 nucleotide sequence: TGTGCCAGCAGTTTCCGGAGGGCGGTTCAGCCCCAGCATTTT. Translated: CASSFRRAVQPQHF.

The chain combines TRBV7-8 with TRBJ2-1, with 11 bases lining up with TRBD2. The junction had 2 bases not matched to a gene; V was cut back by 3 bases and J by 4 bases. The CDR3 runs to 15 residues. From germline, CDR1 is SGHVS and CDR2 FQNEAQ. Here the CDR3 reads CASSFGTSGYNEQFF. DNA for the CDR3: TGTGCCAGCAGCTTCGGGACTAGCGGATACAATGAGCAGTTCTTC.

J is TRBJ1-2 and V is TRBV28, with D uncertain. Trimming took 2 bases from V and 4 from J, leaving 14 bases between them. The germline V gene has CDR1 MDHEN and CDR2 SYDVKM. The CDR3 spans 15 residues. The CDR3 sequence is CASSLGSGLPYGYTF. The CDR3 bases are TGTGCCAGCAGTTTAGGTTCCGGACTTCCCTATGGCTACACCTTC.

In nucleotides, the CDR3 is TGTGCCAGCAGTTTATTCGGACTAGCGGGAGGGGGGGCCTCCCCAGATACGCAGTATTTT. Amino acid sequence: CASSLFGLAGGGASPDTQYF. V and J are TRBV28 and TRBJ2-3; 15 bases map to TRBD2. V shed 1 base and J 4 bases; nucleotides not matched to a gene: 12. This CDR3 comprises 20 residues. Germline assignment: CDR1 MDHEN and CDR2 SYDVKM. Combining the CDR3 with reference TRBV28 and TRBJ2-3 gives the whole variable domain DVKVTQSSRYLVKRTGEKVFLECVQDMDHENMFWYRQDPGLGLRLIYFSYDVKMKEKGDIPEGYSVSREKKERFSLILESASTNQTSMYLCASSLFGLAGGGASPDTQYFGPGTRLTVL.

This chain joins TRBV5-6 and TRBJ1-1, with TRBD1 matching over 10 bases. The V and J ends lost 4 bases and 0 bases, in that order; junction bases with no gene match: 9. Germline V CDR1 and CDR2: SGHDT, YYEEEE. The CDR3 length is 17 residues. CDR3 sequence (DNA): TGTGCCAGCAGCGTGACAGGGGGCGAAATGATGAACACTGAAGCTTTCTTT. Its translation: CASSVTGGEMMNTEAFF.

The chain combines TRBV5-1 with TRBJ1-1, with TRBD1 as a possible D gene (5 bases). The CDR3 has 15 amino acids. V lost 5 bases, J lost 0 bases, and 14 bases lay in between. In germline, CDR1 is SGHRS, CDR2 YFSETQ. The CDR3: CASRQDSAMNTEAFF. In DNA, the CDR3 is TGCGCCAGCAGACAAGACAGCGCTATGAACACTGAAGCTTTCTTT.

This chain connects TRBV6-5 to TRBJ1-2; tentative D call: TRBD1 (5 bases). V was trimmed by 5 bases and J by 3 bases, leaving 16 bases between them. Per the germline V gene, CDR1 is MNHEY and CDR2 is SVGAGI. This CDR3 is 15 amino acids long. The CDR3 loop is CASSHSRDGYYGYTF. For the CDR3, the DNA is TGTGCCAGCAGTCATAGCCGGGACGGGTACTATGGCTACACCTTC.

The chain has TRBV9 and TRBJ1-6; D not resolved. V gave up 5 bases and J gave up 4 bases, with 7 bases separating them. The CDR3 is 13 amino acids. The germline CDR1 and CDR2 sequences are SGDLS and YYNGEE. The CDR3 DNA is TGTGCCAGCAGTCCGGGTTATAATTCACCCCTCCACTTT. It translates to CASSPGYNSPLHF.

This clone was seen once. CDR3 DNA sequence: TGTGCCAGCAGCCCTGACGACAGACACAACACTGAAGCTTTCTTT. The encoded protein is CASSPDDRHNTEAFF. The chain employs TRBV9 and TRBJ1-1, with a tentative D call TRBD1 (5 bases). Germline-derived CDR1 and CDR2 are SGDLS and YYNGEE. Trimming pared 4 bases from V and 2 bases from J, leaving 15 bases between. This CDR3 is built from 15 residues.

CDR3 bases: TGTGCCAGTGAACACAACCGTTTTTGGAACACTGAAGCTTTCTTT. Amino acid sequence: CASEHNRFWNTEAFF. This chain uses TRBV2 with TRBJ1-1; the D is unclear. CDR1 is SNHLY, CDR2 FYNNEI, per germline. The length of the CDR3 is 15 residues. The V and J ends lost 9 bases and 1 base respectively, with 18 bases between them.

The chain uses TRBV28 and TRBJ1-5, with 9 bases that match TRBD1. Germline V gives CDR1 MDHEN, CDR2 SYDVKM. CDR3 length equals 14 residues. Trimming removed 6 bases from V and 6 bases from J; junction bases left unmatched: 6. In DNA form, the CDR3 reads TGTGCCAGCAGGGGAACAGGGGGCAGTCAGCCCCAGCATTTT. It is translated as CASRGTGGSQPQHF. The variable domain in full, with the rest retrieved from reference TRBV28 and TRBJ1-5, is DVKVTQSSRYLVKRTGEKVFLECVQDMDHENMFWYRQDPGLGLRLIYFSYDVKMKEKGDIPEGYSVSREKKERFSLILESASTNQTSMYLCASRGTGGSQPQHFGDGTRLSIL.

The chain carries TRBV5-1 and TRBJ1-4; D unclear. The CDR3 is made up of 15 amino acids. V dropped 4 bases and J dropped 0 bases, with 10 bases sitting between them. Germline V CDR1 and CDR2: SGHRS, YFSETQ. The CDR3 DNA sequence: TGCGCCAGCAGCCTAGACGGCACAACTAATGAAAAACTGTTTTTT. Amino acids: CASSLDGTTNEKLFF.

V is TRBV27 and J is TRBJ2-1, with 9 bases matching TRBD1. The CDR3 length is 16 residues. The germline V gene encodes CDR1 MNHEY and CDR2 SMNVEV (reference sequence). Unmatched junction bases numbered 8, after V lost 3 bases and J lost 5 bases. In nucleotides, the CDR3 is TGTGCCAGCAGTTTCCACCGGGACAGGGCAGACAATGAGCAGTTCTTC. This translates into CASSFHRDRADNEQFF.

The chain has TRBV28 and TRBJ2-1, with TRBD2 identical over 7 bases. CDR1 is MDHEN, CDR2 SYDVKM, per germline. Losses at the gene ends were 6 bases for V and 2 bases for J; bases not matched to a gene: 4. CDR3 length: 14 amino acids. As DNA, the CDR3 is TGTGCCAGCAGGGAGGCGGGAGCCTACAATGAGCAGTTCTTC. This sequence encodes CASREAGAYNEQFF.